A selection of T cell receptor beta chains follows, all from one sample in a study of blood T cells in healthy people across ages. One entry per CDR3 protein results from TCRdb running MiXCR on the 5' RACE reads. The data show approximately 900,000 distinct CDR3 sequences, roughly 52% seen once. Sequenced: blood. Receptor source: a man under 40 in good health. The CDR3 runs from the conserved cysteine through the conserved F or W. Fields, in order: J gene, D gene, clone size, V gene, CDR3 protein, CDR3 DNA. A D gene is named only where the DNA matches it firmly. Expanded clones are given a class, and other clones once, few, many or no size at all.

TRBJ2-3	TRBD2	once	TRBV12-3/TRBV12-4	CASSTSGRLDTQYF	TGTGCCAGCAGTACTAGCGGGCGCTTAGATACGCAGTATTTT
TRBJ2-1	-	-	TRBV20-1	CSASRPDPTRNEQFF	TGCAGTGCTAGCCGACCAGACCCGACTAGGAATGAGCAGTTCTTC
TRBJ2-1	-	-	TRBV5-1	CASSLEAGVYNEQFF	TGCGCCAGCAGCTTGGAGGCAGGGGTTTACAATGAGCAGTTCTTC
TRBJ2-5	TRBD2	-	TRBV7-2	CASSLAASGGAWYQETQYF	TGTGCCAGCAGCTTAGCGGCTAGCGGGGGGGCTTGGTACCAAGAGACCCAGTACTTC
TRBJ1-5	TRBD1	few	TRBV12-3/TRBV12-4	CASSDRESVQPQHF	TGTGCCAGCAGTGACAGGGAATCGGTTCAGCCCCAGCATTTT
TRBJ2-1	-	-	TRBV10-3	CAIGRGSLNEQFF	TGTGCCATCGGTCGTGGAAGTTTAAATGAGCAGTTCTTC
TRBJ2-3	TRBD1	-	TRBV6-2/TRBV6-3	CASSRLTGSSTDTQYF	TGTGCCAGCAGTCGCCTGACAGGGTCTAGCACAGATACGCAGTATTTT
TRBJ2-1	-	-	TRBV28	CASTLKNEQFF	TGTGCCAGCACTCTCAAGAATGAGCAGTTCTTC
TRBJ1-1	-	-	TRBV2	CASSEEAWNTEAFF	TGTGCCAGCAGTGAAGAAGCCTGGAACACTGAAGCTTTCTTT
TRBJ2-1	TRBD1	-	TRBV12-3/TRBV12-4	CASTPGQGDEQFF	TGTGCCAGCACCCCCGGACAGGGCGATGAGCAGTTCTTC
TRBJ2-1	TRBD2	-	TRBV7-9	CASRQRESEQFF	TGTGCCAGCAGGCAGCGGGAGAGCGAGCAGTTCTTC
TRBJ2-3	TRBD2	-	TRBV7-3	CASSLDPSGANTDTQYF	TGTGCCAGCAGCTTGGATCCAAGCGGGGCAAACACAGATACGCAGTATTTT
TRBJ2-1	TRBD1	-	TRBV6-5	CASSSHFGQGASEQFF	TGTGCCAGCAGTTCGCACTTCGGACAGGGGGCTTCGGAGCAGTTCTTC
TRBJ2-2	TRBD1	-	TRBV29-1	CSVSGTADTGELFF	TGCAGCGTGTCCGGGACAGCGGACACCGGGGAGCTGTTTTTT
TRBJ1-2	-	many	TRBV12-3/TRBV12-4	CASTSGGRNYGYTF	TGTGCCAGCACCTCCGGGGGGCGCAACTATGGCTACACCTTC
TRBJ2-1	TRBD1	-	TRBV7-9	CASSLVGQGAEDEQFF	TGTGCCAGCAGCTTAGTTGGACAGGGGGCTGAGGATGAGCAGTTCTTC
TRBJ2-1	-	-	TRBV2	CASVFQDIFDNEQFF	TGTGCCAGCGTTTTTCAGGACATTTTTGACAATGAGCAGTTCTTC
TRBJ1-2	-	few	TRBV28	CASSSLLEGINYGYTF	TGTGCCAGCAGCTCGCTCCTCGAGGGGATTAACTATGGCTACACCTTC
TRBJ2-3	TRBD2	few	TRBV4-2	CASSGASGGATDTQYF	TGTGCCAGCAGCGGGGCTAGCGGGGGGGCCACAGATACGCAGTATTTT
TRBJ1-6	TRBD1	-	TRBV6-5	CASSYSTQGVNSYNSPLHF	TGTGCCAGCAGTTACTCGACGCAGGGGGTGAACTCCTATAATTCACCCCTCCACTTT
TRBJ1-2	TRBD1	-	TRBV7-3	CASSLSPGTELANYGYTF	TGTGCCAGCAGCTTATCCCCCGGGACAGAGCTAGCTAACTATGGCTACACCTTC
TRBJ1-4	-	once	TRBV6-5	CASSYSGLQKLFF	TGTGCCAGCAGTTACTCGGGACTACAAAAACTGTTTTTT
TRBJ2-5	-	-	TRBV3-1	CASSQAIGSRRRLLETQYF	TGTGCCAGCAGCCAAGCTATAGGTTCTCGGCGGAGGCTGTTAGAGACCCAGTACTTC
TRBJ2-7	TRBD1	-	TRBV28	CASSGGTGTHEQYF	TGTGCCAGCAGTGGGGGGACAGGGACGCACGAGCAGTACTTC
TRBJ2-1	TRBD2	-	TRBV10-1	CASSRGSGNNRHEQFF	TGCGCCAGCAGCAGGGGTAGCGGGAATAATCGACATGAGCAGTTCTTC
TRBJ2-5	-	-	TRBV18	CASSPGQHQETQYF	TGTGCCAGCTCACCGGGTCAGCATCAAGAGACCCAGTACTTC
TRBJ2-3	-	-	TRBV5-1	CASVTSMELTDTQYF	TGCGCCAGCGTAACGAGCATGGAACTCACAGATACGCAGTATTTT
TRBJ2-1	-	-	TRBV5-4	CASSSAGYQETQFF	TGTGCCAGCAGCTCGGCAGGATACCAAGAGACCCAGTTCTTC
TRBJ1-6	TRBD1	-	TRBV11-2	CASSNGTGAHNSPLHF	TGTGCCAGCAGCAACGGGACAGGGGCCCATAATTCACCCCTCCACTTT
TRBJ1-6	-	-	TRBV20-1	CSARSEGSYNSPLHF	TGCAGTGCTAGATCTGAAGGCTCCTATAATTCACCCCTCCACTTT
TRBJ2-5	-	once	TRBV6-5	CASSYGRGYGNEQYF	TGTGCCAGCAGTTATGGCAGGGGATATGGGAATGAGCAGTACTTC
TRBJ2-1	-	-	TRBV28	CASSWGTYNEQFF	TGTGCCAGCAGTTGGGGTACCTACAATGAGCAGTTCTTC
TRBJ1-1	-	once	TRBV4-1	CASSQDRAASTEAFF	TGCGCCAGCAGCCAAGACCGAGCAGCCAGCACTGAAGCTTTCTTT
TRBJ2-7	TRBD1	-	TRBV7-9	CANSLETRTGGQKQYF	TGCGCCAACAGCTTAGAAACACGGACAGGGGGGCAGAAGCAGTACTTC
TRBJ2-1	-	few	TRBV4-1	CASSHTGNNEQFF	TGCGCCAGCAGCCATACAGGGAACAATGAGCAGTTCTTC
TRBJ2-1	-	-	TRBV3-1	CASSQDRVAHNEQFF	TGTGCCAGCAGCCAAGATCGGGTGGCTCACAATGAGCAGTTCTTC
TRBJ2-5	TRBD2	few	TRBV4-1	CASSQGRAGEQYF	TGCGCCAGCAGCCAAGGGCGAGCGGGGGAGCAGTACTTC
TRBJ1-5	-	-	TRBV6-1	CASLWGDVNQPQHF	TGTGCCAGCTTGTGGGGTGATGTCAATCAGCCCCAGCATTTT
TRBJ2-3	TRBD1	-	TRBV11-2	CASSLRTGASADTQYF	TGTGCCAGCAGCTTACGGACAGGAGCGAGTGCAGATACGCAGTATTTT
TRBJ2-5	TRBD2	few	TRBV5-5	CASSFAGVIETQYF	TGTGCCAGCAGCTTCGCGGGGGTAATTGAGACCCAGTACTTC
TRBJ2-4	-	-	TRBV5-1	CASSLEPRRLTKNIQYF	TGCGCCAGCAGCTTGGAACCACGGCGGCTTACCAAAAACATTCAGTACTTC
TRBJ2-5	-	-	TRBV28	CASNQGGAQETQYF	TGTGCCAGCAACCAAGGGGGAGCTCAAGAGACCCAGTACTTC
TRBJ2-7	TRBD1	few	TRBV11-2	CASSSIRDSYEQYF	TGTGCCAGCAGCTCCATCCGGGACAGTTACGAGCAGTACTTC
TRBJ2-1	-	few	TRBV28	CASSPPQRPRGNEQFF	TGTGCCAGCAGTCCACCCCAAAGGCCGAGGGGGAATGAGCAGTTCTTC
TRBJ2-7	-	-	TRBV29-1	CSVDPGTGLDEQYF	TGCAGCGTTGACCCAGGGACGGGGCTCGACGAGCAGTACTTC
TRBJ1-4	-	-	TRBV29-1	CSVLQGLSEKLFF	TGCAGCGTGCTTCAGGGGTTGTCTGAAAAACTGTTTTTT
TRBJ2-4	-	-	TRBV7-2	CASRDTSAKNIQYF	TGTGCCAGCAGAGACACCTCCGCCAAAAACATTCAGTACTTC
TRBJ2-1	TRBD1	few	TRBV10-3	CAISLGTGGSNEQFF	TGTGCCATCAGTCTCGGGACAGGGGGTTCGAATGAGCAGTTCTTC
TRBJ2-7	TRBD1	few	TRBV7-3	CASSSPGGRCEQYF	TGTGCCAGCAGCTCACCAGGGGGCCGATGCGAGCAGTACTTC
TRBJ2-1	-	-	TRBV29-1	CSVARGGGGWNEQFF	TGCAGCGTTGCCCGAGGGGGGGGAGGGTGGAATGAGCAGTTCTTC
TRBJ2-6	TRBD1	-	TRBV20-1	CSAPTGGTRNVANVLTF	TGCAGTGCTCCTACAGGGGGCACCCGTAACGTGGCCAACGTCCTGACTTTC
TRBJ2-5	TRBD2	-	TRBV12-5	CASGLSSSGATQYF	TGTGCTAGTGGTTTGAGCTCTAGCGGCGCGACCCAGTACTTC
TRBJ2-3	TRBD2	-	TRBV10-3	CAISDSIAGAKDTQYF	TGTGCCATCAGTGACTCGATAGCGGGGGCAAAAGATACGCAGTATTTT
TRBJ2-3	-	-	TRBV6-5	CASTSAARGDTQYF	TGTGCCAGCACTTCAGCCGCACGAGGAGATACGCAGTATTTT
TRBJ2-1	-	-	TRBV6-5	CASSLGDIFVTTYNEQFF	TGTGCCAGCAGTTTGGGGGACATTTTCGTTACTACGTACAATGAGCAGTTCTTC
TRBJ2-5	-	-	TRBV28	CASRDTNQETQYF	TGTGCCAGCAGGGACACCAACCAAGAGACCCAGTACTTC
TRBJ1-6	-	few	TRBV12-3/TRBV12-4	CASSFGGLNSPLHF	TGTGCCAGCAGTTTCGGAGGGCTTAATTCACCCCTCCACTTT
TRBJ2-7	-	-	TRBV29-1	CSVEDQDHYEQYF	TGCAGCGTTGAAGATCAGGACCACTACGAGCAGTACTTC
TRBJ2-3	TRBD2	-	TRBV3-1	CASSRKLPGLALDTQYF	TGTGCCAGCAGCCGAAAGCTACCGGGACTAGCGTTGGATACGCAGTATTTT